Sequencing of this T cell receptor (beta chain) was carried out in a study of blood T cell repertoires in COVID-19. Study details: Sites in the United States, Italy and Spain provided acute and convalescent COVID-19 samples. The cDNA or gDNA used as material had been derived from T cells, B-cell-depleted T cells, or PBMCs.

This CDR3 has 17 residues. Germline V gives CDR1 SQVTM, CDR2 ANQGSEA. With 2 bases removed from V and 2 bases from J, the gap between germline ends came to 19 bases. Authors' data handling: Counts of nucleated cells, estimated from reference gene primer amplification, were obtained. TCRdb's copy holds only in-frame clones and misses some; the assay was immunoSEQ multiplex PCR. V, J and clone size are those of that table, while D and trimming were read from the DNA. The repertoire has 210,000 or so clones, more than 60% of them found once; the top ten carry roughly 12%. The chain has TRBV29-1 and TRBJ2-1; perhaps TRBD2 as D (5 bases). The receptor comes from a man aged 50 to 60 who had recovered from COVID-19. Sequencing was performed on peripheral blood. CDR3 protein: CSVESSPVAGPYNEQFF. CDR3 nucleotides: TGCAGCGTTGAAAGCTCCCCTGTGGCGGGCCCCTACAATGAGCAGTTCTTC.